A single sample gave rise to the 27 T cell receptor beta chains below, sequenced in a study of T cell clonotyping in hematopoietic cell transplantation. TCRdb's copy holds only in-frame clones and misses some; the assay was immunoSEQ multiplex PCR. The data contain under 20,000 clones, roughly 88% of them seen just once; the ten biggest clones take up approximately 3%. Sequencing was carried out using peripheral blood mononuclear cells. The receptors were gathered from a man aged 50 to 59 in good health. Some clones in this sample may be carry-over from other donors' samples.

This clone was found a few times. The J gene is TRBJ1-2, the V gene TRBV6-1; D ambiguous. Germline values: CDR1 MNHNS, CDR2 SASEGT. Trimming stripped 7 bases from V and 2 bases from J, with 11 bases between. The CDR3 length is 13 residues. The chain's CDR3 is CASKPGLNYGYTF. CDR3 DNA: TGTGCCAGCAAGCCCGGCCTCAACTATGGCTACACCTTC.

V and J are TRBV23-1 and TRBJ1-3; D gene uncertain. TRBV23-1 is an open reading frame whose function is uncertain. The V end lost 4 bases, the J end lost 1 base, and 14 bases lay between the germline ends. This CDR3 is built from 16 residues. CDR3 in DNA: TGCGCCAGCAGTCGCCTCTTGAGTCAATCTGGAAACACCATATATTTT. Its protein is CASSRLLSQSGNTIYF.

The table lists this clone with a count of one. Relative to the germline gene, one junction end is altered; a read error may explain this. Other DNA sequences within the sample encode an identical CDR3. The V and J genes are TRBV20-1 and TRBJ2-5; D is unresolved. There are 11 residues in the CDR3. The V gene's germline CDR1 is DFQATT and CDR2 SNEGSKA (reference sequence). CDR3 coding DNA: TGCAGTGCGCAACACCAGGAGACCCAGTACTTC. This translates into CSAQHQETQYF.

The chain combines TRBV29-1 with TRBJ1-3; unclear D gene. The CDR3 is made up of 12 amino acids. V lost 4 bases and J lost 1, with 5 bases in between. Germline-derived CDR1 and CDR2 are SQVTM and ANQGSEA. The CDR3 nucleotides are TGCAGCGTTGGGAGTTCTGGAAACACCATATATTTT. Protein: CSVGSSGNTIYF.

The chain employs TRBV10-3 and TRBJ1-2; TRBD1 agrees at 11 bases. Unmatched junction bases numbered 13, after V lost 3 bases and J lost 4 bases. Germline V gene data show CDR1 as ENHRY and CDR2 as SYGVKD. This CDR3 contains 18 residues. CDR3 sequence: CAISDSPGTGGRGYGYTF. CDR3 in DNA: TGTGCCATCAGTGACAGTCCCGGGACAGGGGGACGCGGCTATGGCTACACCTTC.

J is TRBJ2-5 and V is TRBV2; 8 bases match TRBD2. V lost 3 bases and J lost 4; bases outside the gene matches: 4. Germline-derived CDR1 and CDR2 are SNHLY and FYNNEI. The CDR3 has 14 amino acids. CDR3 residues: CASSDLSGVETQYF. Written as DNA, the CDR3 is TGTGCCAGCAGTGACCTTAGCGGGGTAGAGACCCAGTACTTC. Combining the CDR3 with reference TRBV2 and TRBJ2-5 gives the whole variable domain EPEVTQTPSHQVTQMGQEVILRCVPISNHLYFYWYRQILGQKVEFLVSFYNNEISEKSEIFDDQFSVERPDGSNFTLKIRSTKLEDSAMYFCASSDLSGVETQYFGPGTRLLVL.

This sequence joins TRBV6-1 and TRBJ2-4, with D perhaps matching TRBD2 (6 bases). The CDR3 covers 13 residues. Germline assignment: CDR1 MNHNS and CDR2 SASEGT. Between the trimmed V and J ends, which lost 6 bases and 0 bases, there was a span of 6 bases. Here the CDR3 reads CASRGLAKNIQYF. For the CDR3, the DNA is TGTGCCAGCAGGGGACTAGCCAAAAACATTCAGTACTTC.

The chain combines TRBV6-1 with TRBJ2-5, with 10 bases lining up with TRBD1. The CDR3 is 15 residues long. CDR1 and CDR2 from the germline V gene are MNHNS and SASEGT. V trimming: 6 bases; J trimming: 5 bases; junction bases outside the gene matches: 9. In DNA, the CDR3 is TGTGCCAGCAGATCTCGGGACAGGGGATCGGAGACCCAGTACTTC. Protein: CASRSRDRGSETQYF.

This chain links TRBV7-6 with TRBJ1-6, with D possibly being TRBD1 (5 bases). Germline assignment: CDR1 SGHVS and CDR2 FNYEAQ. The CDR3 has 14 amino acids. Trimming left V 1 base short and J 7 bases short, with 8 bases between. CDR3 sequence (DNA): TGTGCCAGCAGCTTAGTGGCAGGGAATTCACCCCTCCACTTT. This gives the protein CASSLVAGNSPLHF.

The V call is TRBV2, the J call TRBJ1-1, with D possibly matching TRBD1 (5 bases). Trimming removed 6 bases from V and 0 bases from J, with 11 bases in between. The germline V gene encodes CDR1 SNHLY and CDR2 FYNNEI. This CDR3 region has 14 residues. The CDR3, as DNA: TGTGCCAGCAGCGCTGACAGACTGAACACTGAAGCTTTCTTT. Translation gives CASSADRLNTEAFF.

CDR3 coding DNA: TGTGCCAGCAGCTTGGGACTAGCCGATGAGCAGTTCTTC. Amino acid sequence: CASSLGLADEQFF. V usage is TRBV7-3 and J usage is TRBJ2-1; 9 bases are a match to TRBD2. The J segment lost 8 bases and the V segment lost 3 bases, leaving 2 bases of the junction unmatched. Germline V CDR1 and CDR2: SGHTA, FQGTGA. CDR3 size: 13 residues.

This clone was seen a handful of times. CDR3 amino acids: CASRGQVYGYTF. CDR3 DNA: TGTGCCAGCAGAGGACAGGTCTATGGCTACACCTTC. The chain is built from TRBV2 and TRBJ1-2, with TRBD1 matching 7 bases. Germline V gene data show CDR1 as SNHLY and CDR2 as FYNNEI. This CDR3 contains 12 residues. J was trimmed by 4 bases and V by 6 bases; bases with no gene match: 2.

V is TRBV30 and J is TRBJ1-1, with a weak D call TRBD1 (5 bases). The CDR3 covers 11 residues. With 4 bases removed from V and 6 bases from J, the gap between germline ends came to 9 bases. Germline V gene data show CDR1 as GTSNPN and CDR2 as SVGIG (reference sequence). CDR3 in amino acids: CAWKAGAEAFF. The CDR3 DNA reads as TGTGCCTGGAAGGCGGGGGCTGAAGCTTTCTTT.

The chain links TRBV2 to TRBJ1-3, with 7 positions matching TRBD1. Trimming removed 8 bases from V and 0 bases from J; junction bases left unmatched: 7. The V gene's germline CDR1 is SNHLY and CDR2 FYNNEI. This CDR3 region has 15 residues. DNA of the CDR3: TGTGCCAGCGGAAAAGGGGGCTTCTCTGGAAACACCATATATTTT. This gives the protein CASGKGGFSGNTIYF.

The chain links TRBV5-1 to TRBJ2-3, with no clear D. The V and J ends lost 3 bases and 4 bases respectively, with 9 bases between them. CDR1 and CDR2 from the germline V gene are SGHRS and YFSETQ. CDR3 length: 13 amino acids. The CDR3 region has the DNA TGCGCCAGCAGCTCGGTCGCGTCAGATACGCAGTATTTT. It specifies CASSSVASDTQYF.

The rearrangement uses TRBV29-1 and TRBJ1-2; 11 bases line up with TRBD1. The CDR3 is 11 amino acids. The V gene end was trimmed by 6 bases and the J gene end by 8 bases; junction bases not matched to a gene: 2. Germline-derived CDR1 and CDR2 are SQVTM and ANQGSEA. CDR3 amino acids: CSVGTGGGYTF. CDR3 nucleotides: TGCAGCGTAGGGACAGGGGGAGGCTACACCTTC.

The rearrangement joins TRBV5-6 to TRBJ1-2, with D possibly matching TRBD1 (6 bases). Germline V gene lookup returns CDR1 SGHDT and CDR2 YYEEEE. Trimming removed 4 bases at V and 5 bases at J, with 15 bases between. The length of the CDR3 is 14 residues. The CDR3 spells CASSRRDIDYGYTF. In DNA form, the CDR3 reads TGTGCCAGCAGCCGCAGGGACATCGATTATGGCTACACCTTC. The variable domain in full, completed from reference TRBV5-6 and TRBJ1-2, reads DAGVTQSPTHLIKTRGQQVTLRCSPKSGHDTVSWYQQALGQGPQFIFQYYEEEERQRGNFPDRFSGHQFPNYSSELNVNALLLGDSALYLCASSRRDIDYGYTFGSGTRLTVV.

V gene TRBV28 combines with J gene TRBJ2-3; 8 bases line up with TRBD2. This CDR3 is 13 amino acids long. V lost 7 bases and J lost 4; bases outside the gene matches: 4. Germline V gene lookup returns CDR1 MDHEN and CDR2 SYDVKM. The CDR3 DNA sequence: TGTGCCAGCACAAGCGGGGGCCCAGATACGCAGTATTTT. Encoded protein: CASTSGGPDTQYF. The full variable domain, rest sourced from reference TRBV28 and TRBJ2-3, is DVKVTQSSRYLVKRTGEKVFLECVQDMDHENMFWYRQDPGLGLRLIYFSYDVKMKEKGDIPEGYSVSREKKERFSLILESASTNQTSMYLCASTSGGPDTQYFGPGTRLTVL.

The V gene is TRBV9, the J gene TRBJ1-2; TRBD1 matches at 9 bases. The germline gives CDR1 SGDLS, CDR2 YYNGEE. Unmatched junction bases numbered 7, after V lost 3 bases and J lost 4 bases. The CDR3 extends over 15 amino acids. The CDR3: CASSEGTGIIYGYTF. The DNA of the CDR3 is TGTGCCAGCAGCGAAGGGACAGGGATTATCTATGGCTACACCTTC.

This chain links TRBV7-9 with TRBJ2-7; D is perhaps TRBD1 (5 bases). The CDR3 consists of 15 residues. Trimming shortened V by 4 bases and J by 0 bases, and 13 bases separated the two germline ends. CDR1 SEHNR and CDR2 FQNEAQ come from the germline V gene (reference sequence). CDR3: CASSSTDTYSYEQYF. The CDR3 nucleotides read TGTGCCAGCAGCTCAACGGACACTTACTCCTACGAGCAGTACTTC. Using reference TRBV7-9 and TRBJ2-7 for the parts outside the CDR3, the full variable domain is DTGVSQNPRHKITKRGQNVTFRCDPISEHNRLYWYRQTLGQGPEFLTYFQNEAQLEKSRLLSDRFSAERPKGSFSTLEIQRTEQGDSAMYLCASSSTDTYSYEQYFGPGTRLTVT.

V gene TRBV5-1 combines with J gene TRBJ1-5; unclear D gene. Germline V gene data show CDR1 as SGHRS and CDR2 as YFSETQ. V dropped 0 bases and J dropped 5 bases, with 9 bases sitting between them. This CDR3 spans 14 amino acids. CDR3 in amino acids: CASSLGGADQPQHF. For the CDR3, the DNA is TGCGCCAGCAGCTTGGGGGGTGCCGATCAGCCCCAGCATTTT. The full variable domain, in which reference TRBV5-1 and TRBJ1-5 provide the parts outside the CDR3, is KAGVTQTPRYLIKTRGQQVTLSCSPISGHRSVSWYQQTPGQGLQFLFEYFSETQRNKGNFPGRFSGRQFSNSRSEMNVSTLELGDSALYLCASSLGGADQPQHFGDGTRLSIL.

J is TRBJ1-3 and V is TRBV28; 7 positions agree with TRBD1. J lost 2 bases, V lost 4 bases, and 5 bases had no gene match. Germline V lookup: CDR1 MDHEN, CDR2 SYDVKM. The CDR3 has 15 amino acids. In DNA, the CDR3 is TGTGCCAGCAGTTCATGGACAGGTGCTGGAAACACCATATATTTT. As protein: CASSSWTGAGNTIYF.

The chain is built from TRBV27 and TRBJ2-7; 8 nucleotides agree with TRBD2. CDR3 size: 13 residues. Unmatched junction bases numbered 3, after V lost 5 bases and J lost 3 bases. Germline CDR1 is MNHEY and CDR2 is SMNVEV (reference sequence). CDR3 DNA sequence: TGTGCCAGCAGTGTCCGGGGGGGCTACGAGCAGTACTTC. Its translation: CASSVRGGYEQYF.

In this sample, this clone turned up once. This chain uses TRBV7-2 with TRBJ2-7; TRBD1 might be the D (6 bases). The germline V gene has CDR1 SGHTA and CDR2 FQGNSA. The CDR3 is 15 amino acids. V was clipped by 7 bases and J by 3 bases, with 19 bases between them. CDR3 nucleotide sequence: TGTGCCAGCACCCAGGCGGACAGAAGATACTACGAGCAGTACTTC. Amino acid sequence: CASTQADRRYYEQYF.

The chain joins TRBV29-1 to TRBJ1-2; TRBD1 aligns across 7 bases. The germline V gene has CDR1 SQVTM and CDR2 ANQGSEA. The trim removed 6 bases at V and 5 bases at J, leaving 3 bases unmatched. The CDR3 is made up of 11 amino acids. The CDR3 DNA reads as TGCAGCGTGGAGACAGGGTATGGCTACACCTTC. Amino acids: CSVETGYGYTF.

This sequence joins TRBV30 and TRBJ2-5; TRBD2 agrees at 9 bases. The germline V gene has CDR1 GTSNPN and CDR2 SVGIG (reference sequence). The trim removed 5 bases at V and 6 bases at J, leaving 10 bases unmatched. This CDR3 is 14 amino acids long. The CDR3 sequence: CAWAGGLTEQTQYF. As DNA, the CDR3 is TGTGCCTGGGCGGGGGGGCTAACGGAACAGACCCAGTACTTC. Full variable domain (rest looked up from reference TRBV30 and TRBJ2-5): SQTIHQWPATLVQPVGSPLSLECTVEGTSNPNLYWYRQAAGRGLQLLFYSVGIGQISSEVPQNLSASRPQDRQFILSSKKLLLSDSGFYLCAWAGGLTEQTQYFGPGTRLLVL.

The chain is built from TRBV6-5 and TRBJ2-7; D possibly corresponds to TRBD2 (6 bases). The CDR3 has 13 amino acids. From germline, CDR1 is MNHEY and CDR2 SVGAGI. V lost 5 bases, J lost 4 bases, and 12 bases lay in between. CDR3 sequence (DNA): TGTGCCAGCAGTGGGACCCGGGGGTACGAGCAGTACTTC. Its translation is CASSGTRGYEQYF.